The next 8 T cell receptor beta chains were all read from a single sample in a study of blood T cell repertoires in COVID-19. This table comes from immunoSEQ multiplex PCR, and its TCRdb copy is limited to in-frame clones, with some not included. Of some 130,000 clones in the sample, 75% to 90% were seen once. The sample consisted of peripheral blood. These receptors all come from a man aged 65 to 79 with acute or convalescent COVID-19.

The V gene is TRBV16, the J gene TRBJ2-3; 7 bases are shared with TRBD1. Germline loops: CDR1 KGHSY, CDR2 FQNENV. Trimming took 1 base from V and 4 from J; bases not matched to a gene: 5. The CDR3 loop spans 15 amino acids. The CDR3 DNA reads TGTGCCAGCAGCCAATTTACAGGGGCGGCAGATACGCAGTATTTT. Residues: CASSQFTGAADTQYF.

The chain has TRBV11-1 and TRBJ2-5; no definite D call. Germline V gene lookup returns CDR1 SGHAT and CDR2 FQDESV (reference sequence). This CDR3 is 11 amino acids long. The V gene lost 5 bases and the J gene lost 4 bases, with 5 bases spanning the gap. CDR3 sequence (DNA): TGTGCCAGCAGCCCCGGAGAGACCCAGTACTTC. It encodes CASSPGETQYF.

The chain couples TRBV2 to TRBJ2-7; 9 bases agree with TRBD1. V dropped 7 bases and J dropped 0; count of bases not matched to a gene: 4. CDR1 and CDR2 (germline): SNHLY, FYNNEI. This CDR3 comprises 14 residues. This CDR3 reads CASNGQGSSYEQYF. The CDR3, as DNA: TGTGCCAGCAATGGACAGGGGAGCTCCTACGAGCAGTACTTC.

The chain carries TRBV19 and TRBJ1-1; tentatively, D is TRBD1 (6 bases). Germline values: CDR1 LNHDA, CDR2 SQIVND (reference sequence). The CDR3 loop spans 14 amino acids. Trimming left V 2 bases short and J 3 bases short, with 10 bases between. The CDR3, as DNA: TGTGCCAGTAGTATACCAGGGGCCTACACTGAAGCTTTCTTT. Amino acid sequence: CASSIPGAYTEAFF.

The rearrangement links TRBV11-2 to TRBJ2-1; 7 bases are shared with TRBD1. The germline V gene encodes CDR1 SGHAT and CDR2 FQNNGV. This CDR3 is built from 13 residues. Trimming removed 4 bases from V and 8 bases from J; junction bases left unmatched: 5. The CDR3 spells CASSSSTGYEQFF. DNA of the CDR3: TGTGCCAGCAGCTCCTCGACAGGGTATGAGCAGTTCTTC.

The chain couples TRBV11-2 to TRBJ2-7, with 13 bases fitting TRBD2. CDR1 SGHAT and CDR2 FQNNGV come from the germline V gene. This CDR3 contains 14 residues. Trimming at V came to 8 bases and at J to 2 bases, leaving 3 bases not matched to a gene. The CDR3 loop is CASGGTSGAYEQYF. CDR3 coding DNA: TGTGCCAGCGGGGGGACTAGCGGGGCCTACGAGCAGTACTTC.

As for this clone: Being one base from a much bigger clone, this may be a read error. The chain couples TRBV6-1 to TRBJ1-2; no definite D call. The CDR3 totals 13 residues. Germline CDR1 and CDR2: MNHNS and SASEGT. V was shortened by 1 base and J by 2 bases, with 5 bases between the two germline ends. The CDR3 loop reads CASSEDRNYGYTF. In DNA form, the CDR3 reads TGTGCCAGCAGTGAAGACAGAAACTATGGCTACACCTTC.

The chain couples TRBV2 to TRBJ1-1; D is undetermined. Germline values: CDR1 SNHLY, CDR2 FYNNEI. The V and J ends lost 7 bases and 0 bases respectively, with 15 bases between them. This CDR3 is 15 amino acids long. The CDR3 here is CASTPGGRLNTEAFF. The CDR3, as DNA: TGTGCCAGCACTCCAGGAGGCAGGCTGAACACTGAAGCTTTCTTT. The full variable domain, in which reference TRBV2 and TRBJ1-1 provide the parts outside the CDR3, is EPEVTQTPSHQVTQMGQEVILRCVPISNHLYFYWYRQILGQKVEFLVSFYNNEISEKSEIFDDQFSVERPDGSNFTLKIRSTKLEDSAMYFCASTPGGRLNTEAFFGQGTRLTVV.